These 32 T cell receptor beta chains share one sample of origin, sequenced in a study of blood T cell repertoires in COVID-19. Data came from immunoSEQ multiplex PCR; TCRdb stores just in-frame clones and leaves some out. The table shows about 83,000 clones, with roughly 90% occurring only once. The source material was peripheral blood. The source of these receptors is a woman of 80 years or more with active or convalescent COVID-19.

The chain has TRBV28 and TRBJ1-1; 9 positions match TRBD1. The length of the CDR3 is 17 residues. CDR1 and CDR2 from the germline V gene are MDHEN and SYDVKM. V trimming: 6 bases; J trimming: 5 bases; junction bases outside the gene matches: 16. In DNA, the CDR3 is TGTGCCAGCAGCCACAGAAAGATTACAGGGGGCTTAACTGAAGCTTTCTTT. The encoded protein is CASSHRKITGGLTEAFF.

This chain joins TRBV6-5 and TRBJ1-1; TRBD1 matches 9 bases. This CDR3 spans 13 amino acids. Germline CDR1 MNHEY, CDR2 SVGAGI. The ends lost 7 bases at V and 4 bases at J; junction bases unmatched: 4. Here the CDR3 reads CASNPDRGTEAFF. CDR3 nucleotides: TGTGCCAGCAACCCGGACAGGGGCACTGAAGCTTTCTTT.

The gene calls are TRBV5-1 and TRBJ1-2, with D maybe TRBD1 (6 bases). V lost 4 bases and J 6 bases, leaving 16 bases between the germline ends. The CDR3 totals 14 residues. Looked up from germline, CDR1 is SGHRS and CDR2 is YFSETQ. As DNA, the CDR3 is TGCGCCAGCAGCCTCGAGGGGGACCGGAATGGCTACACCTTC. It encodes CASSLEGDRNGYTF.

The genes are TRBV30 and TRBJ1-1, with 7 nucleotides matching TRBD1. V shed 5 bases, J shed 0 bases, and the junction held 3 bases outside the gene matches. The germline CDR1 and CDR2 sequences are GTSNPN and SVGIG (reference sequence). CDR3 length: 13 residues. DNA of the CDR3: TGTGCCTGGGGGACAGTCCTGAACACTGAAGCTTTCTTT. This codes for CAWGTVLNTEAFF.

The rearrangement joins TRBV28 to TRBJ1-6; D is perhaps TRBD1 (5 bases). Germline loops: CDR1 MDHEN, CDR2 SYDVKM. The CDR3 extends over 18 amino acids. V was cut by 5 bases and J by 0 bases, with 17 bases left in between. The CDR3, as DNA: TGTGCCAGCAGTAGACAGACTAGCTTCAACTCCTATAATTCACCCCTCCACTTT. Residues: CASSRQTSFNSYNSPLHF.

This sequence joins TRBV27 and TRBJ2-7, with 7 bases lining up with TRBD2. The CDR3 is 15 amino acids. Trimming took 0 bases from V and 2 from J; bases not matched to a gene: 4. CDR1 and CDR2 from the germline V gene are MNHEY and SMNVEV (reference sequence). The CDR3: CASSLSGGGTYEQYF. DNA for the CDR3: TGTGCCAGCAGTTTATCTGGGGGGGGGACCTACGAGCAGTACTTC.

The V gene is TRBV11-2, the J gene TRBJ1-1; D ambiguous. This CDR3 has 13 residues. V was pared by 2 bases and J by 1 base, with 5 bases between. Germline V gene data show CDR1 as SGHAT and CDR2 as FQNNGV. CDR3 in amino acids: CASSLTRNTEAFF. The CDR3 DNA reads TGTGCCAGCAGCTTAACGCGGAACACTGAAGCTTTCTTT.

The chain carries TRBV4-1 and TRBJ1-1; TRBD1 agrees at 9 bases. Germline assignment: CDR1 MGHRA and CDR2 YSYEKL. After removal of 1 base from V and 5 bases from J, the junction contained 5 bases not matched to a gene. The CDR3 totals 15 residues. CDR3 in DNA: TGCGCCAGCAGCCAAGTTCACAGGGGGCGGACTGAAGCTTTCTTT. Its translation: CASSQVHRGRTEAFF.

The gene calls are TRBV29-1 and TRBJ1-1; 7 bases are a match to TRBD1. This CDR3 has 15 residues. The V and J ends lost 6 bases and 1 base, in that order; junction bases with no gene match: 11. CDR1 SQVTM and CDR2 ANQGSEA come from the germline V gene. The DNA of the CDR3 is TGCAGCGTCTTGACGTCGGGGACAGCGAACACTGAAGCTTTCTTT. As protein: CSVLTSGTANTEAFF.

This chain connects TRBV7-9 to TRBJ2-3; no reliable D call. This CDR3 has 13 residues. Germline V lookup: CDR1 SEHNR, CDR2 FQNEAQ (reference sequence). V lost 4 bases, J lost 7 bases, and 12 bases lay in between. Here the CDR3 DNA reads TGTGCCAGCAGCTCAATGACTGGGTATACGCAGTATTTT. Translation: CASSSMTGYTQYF.

The V call is TRBV5-4, the J call TRBJ1-2, with TRBD1 matching over 10 bases. CDR1 and CDR2 from the germline V gene are SGHNT and YYREEE (reference sequence). This CDR3 region has 15 residues. The trim removed 3 bases at V and 3 bases at J, leaving 5 bases unmatched. The CDR3, as DNA: TGTGCCAGCAGCTCTACCGGGACAGGGGACTATGGCTACACCTTC. It specifies CASSSTGTGDYGYTF.

The rearrangement links TRBV6-5 to TRBJ2-1; 9 bases line up with TRBD1. Germline V gives CDR1 MNHEY, CDR2 SVGAGI. This CDR3 spans 16 amino acids. The V gene end was trimmed by 3 bases and the J gene end by 4 bases; junction bases not matched to a gene: 7. CDR3 sequence reads: CASSYGVGQGYNEQFF. The CDR3 nucleotides are TGTGCCAGCAGTTATGGGGTGGGACAGGGTTACAATGAGCAGTTCTTC.

The rearrangement joins TRBV29-1 to TRBJ1-2; 10 nucleotides match TRBD1. The CDR3 is made up of 16 amino acids. Germline V gene lookup returns CDR1 SQVTM and CDR2 ANQGSEA. CDR3 residues: CREFGPDRGFNYGYTF. For the CDR3, the DNA is TGCAGGGAATTTGGCCCGGACAGGGGGTTTAACTATGGCTACACCTTC.

In its sample, this clone was seen a few times. J is TRBJ2-7 and V is TRBV27; D is possibly TRBD2 (6 bases). CDR3 length: 14 residues. V shed 7 bases and J shed 2 bases, with 15 bases lying between them. CDR1 and CDR2 from the germline V gene are MNHEY and SMNVEV (reference sequence). CDR3 region: CASKAQRGAYEQYF. As DNA, the CDR3 is TGTGCCAGCAAGGCCCAGCGCGGGGCCTACGAGCAGTACTTC.

The chain carries TRBV24-1 and TRBJ2-1; a possible D gene is TRBD2 (6 bases). V shed 3 bases and J shed 4 bases, with 12 bases lying between them. The CDR3 contains 15 residues. Germline-derived CDR1 and CDR2 are KGHDR and SFDVKD. The CDR3 is CATSDVGGPYNEQFF. CDR3 nucleotides: TGTGCCACCAGTGATGTGGGGGGACCTTACAATGAGCAGTTCTTC.

The chain joins TRBV6-2 or TRBV6-3 to TRBJ2-7; 7 bases map to TRBD1. The CDR3 length is 15 residues. Per germline, CDR1 MNHEY and CDR2 SVGEGT. The ends lost 5 bases at V and 3 bases at J; junction bases unmatched: 10. The CDR3, as DNA: TGTGCCAGCAGTCACCCCGGAAACAGGGGCTACGAGCAGTACTTC. Translated: CASSHPGNRGYEQYF.

The J gene is TRBJ2-3, the V gene TRBV7-9; TRBD2 might be the D (5 bases). V dropped 1 base and J dropped 2 bases, with 16 bases sitting between them. The CDR3 is made up of 17 amino acids. Looked up from germline, CDR1 is SEHNR and CDR2 is FQNEAQ (reference sequence). CDR3 amino acids: CASSLGPSRRFTDTQYF. The CDR3 DNA sequence: TGTGCCAGCAGCTTAGGACCTAGCCGAAGGTTCACAGATACGCAGTATTTT.

J is TRBJ2-4 and V is TRBV6-2 or TRBV6-3; 15 bases fit TRBD2. The CDR3 consists of 14 residues. V was pared by 5 bases and J by 13 bases, with 6 bases of the junction left unmatched. Germline assignment: CDR1 MNHEY and CDR2 SVGEGT. The CDR3 DNA is TGTGCCAGCAGTATAACCGGGACTAGCGGGGGGCAGTACTTC. It yields the protein CASSITGTSGGQYF.

The CDR3 DNA is TGTGCCAGCAGCCAAAAGCCACAGGGATCAGGGGCCAACGTCCTGACTTTC. Translating it yields CASSQKPQGSGANVLTF. This chain uses TRBV3-1 (or the pseudogene TRBV3-2) with TRBJ2-6; D is possibly TRBD1 (6 bases). The CDR3 runs to 17 residues. Per the germline V gene, CDR1 is LGHDT and CDR2 is YNNKEL (reference sequence). V was shortened by 2 bases and J by 4 bases, with 15 bases between the two germline ends.

This chain joins TRBV5-8 and TRBJ1-5; TRBD1 might be the D (6 bases). The CDR3 totals 13 residues. Germline V gives CDR1 SGHTS, CDR2 YDEGEE. The V gene lost 4 bases and the J gene lost 4 bases, with 9 bases spanning the gap. CDR3 bases: TGTGCCAGCAGCGGACAGTGGAATCAGCCCCAGCATTTT. The encoded protein is CASSGQWNQPQHF.

The chain carries TRBV9 and TRBJ1-6, with 9 bases matching TRBD1. The CDR3 is made up of 15 amino acids. Looked up from germline, CDR1 is SGDLS and CDR2 is YYNGEE. Losses at the gene ends were 1 base for V and 7 bases for J; bases not matched to a gene: 3. This chain's CDR3 is CASSVFGTGNSPLHF. CDR3 coding DNA: TGTGCCAGCAGCGTATTCGGGACAGGGAATTCACCCCTCCACTTT. Using reference TRBV9 and TRBJ1-6 for the parts outside the CDR3, the full variable domain is DSGVTQTPKHLITATGQRVTLRCSPRSGDLSVYWYQQSLDQGLQFLIQYYNGEERAKGNILERFSAQQFPDLHSELNLSSLELGDSALYFCASSVFGTGNSPLHFGNGTRLTVT.

This chain uses TRBV11-2 with TRBJ2-3, with 11 bases lining up with TRBD2. Trimming cost V 7 bases and J 4 bases; bases outside gene matches: 7. This CDR3 has 15 amino acids. Germline loops: CDR1 SGHAT, CDR2 FQNNGV. Here the CDR3 DNA reads TGTGCCAGCACCTATAGCGGGGGGGCCGCAGATACGCAGTATTTT. Translation: CASTYSGGAADTQYF.

This chain uses TRBV28 with TRBJ2-7, with D hard to call. Trimming took 3 bases from V and 2 from J, leaving 11 bases between them. Germline-derived CDR1 and CDR2 are MDHEN and SYDVKM. The CDR3 runs 14 residues. CDR3 coding DNA: TGTGCCAGCAGTTTGGGTCTCACAGCCTACGAGCAGTACTTC. As protein: CASSLGLTAYEQYF.

The chain links TRBV18 to TRBJ1-5; 9 bases are a match to TRBD1. This CDR3 contains 15 residues. Germline assignment: CDR1 KGHSH and CDR2 LQKENI. The V segment lost 3 bases and the J segment 3 bases; nucleotides outside the gene matches: 3. DNA for the CDR3: TGTGCCAGCTCACCGGACAGGGGAAACAATCAGCCCCAGCATTTT. It translates to CASSPDRGNNQPQHF.

The chain employs TRBV19 and TRBJ1-2, with 9 positions matching TRBD1. Germline CDR1 and CDR2: LNHDA and SQIVND (reference sequence). The V and J ends lost 7 bases and 4 bases, in that order; junction bases with no gene match: 7. The CDR3 extends over 14 amino acids. CDR3 residues: CASTTGGAGYGYTF. CDR3 nucleotide sequence: TGTGCCAGTACTACAGGGGGCGCGGGCTATGGCTACACCTTC.

This rearrangement joins TRBV6-6 to TRBJ1-4, with TRBD1 as a possible D gene (5 bases). Trimming cost V 7 bases and J 4 bases, with 13 bases left between them. The CDR3 runs 14 residues. The V gene's germline CDR1 is MNHNY and CDR2 SVGAGI (reference sequence). The CDR3 here is CASNQRGFNEKLFF. CDR3 DNA sequence: TGTGCCAGCAACCAAAGGGGATTTAATGAAAAACTGTTTTTT.

The V call is TRBV2, the J call TRBJ1-4, with unresolved D. The V gene's germline CDR1 is SNHLY and CDR2 FYNNEI. The CDR3 covers 14 residues. The ends were cut back, 8 bases at V and 2 bases at J, with 12 bases in the middle. CDR3 coding DNA: TGTGCCAGCGGTGGTCGTGTCACTAATGAAAAACTGTTTTTT. Translated, it gives CASGGRVTNEKLFF.

V gene TRBV6-6 combines with J gene TRBJ1-2; maybe TRBD1 (6 bases). V lost 2 bases and J lost 4, with 14 bases in between. The CDR3 is 15 amino acids. The germline V gene encodes CDR1 MNHNY and CDR2 SVGAGI (reference sequence). Here the CDR3 DNA reads TGTGCCAGCAGTTACCCAAGGGGGAGGGGCTATGGCTACACCTTC. Its protein is CASSYPRGRGYGYTF.

This clone was recorded a few times. V usage is TRBV28 and J usage is TRBJ1-5; possible D gene TRBD1, 6 bases. The CDR3 runs 16 residues. The germline V and J ends were trimmed by 3 bases and 2 bases, with 14 bases remaining between them. Germline V gene sequence: CDR1 MDHEN, CDR2 SYDVKM. Here the CDR3 reads CASSFPDRLGNQPQHF. In nucleotides, the CDR3 is TGTGCCAGCAGTTTCCCCGACAGGTTGGGCAATCAGCCCCAGCATTTT.

V gene TRBV27 combines with J gene TRBJ2-7; D perhaps matches TRBD2 (7 bases). The CDR3 totals 16 residues. Between the trimmed V and J ends, which lost 6 bases and 7 bases, there was a span of 25 bases. Germline assignment: CDR1 MNHEY and CDR2 SMNVEV (reference sequence). The CDR3 spells CASSTLLRGGLREQYF. The CDR3 DNA reads as TGTGCCAGCAGCACTCTCCTAAGGGGGGGCCTCCGGGAGCAGTACTTC.

The chain links TRBV3-1 (or the pseudogene TRBV3-2) to TRBJ1-5; D is uncertain. Per the germline V gene, CDR1 is LGHDT and CDR2 is YNNKEL (reference sequence). The CDR3 covers 14 residues. The V gene lost 1 base and the J gene lost 1 base, with 5 bases spanning the gap. CDR3 sequence: CASSQGGSNQPQHF. The CDR3 bases are TGTGCCAGCAGCCAAGGCGGCAGCAATCAGCCCCAGCATTTT.

V gene TRBV28 combines with J gene TRBJ2-3, with 8 bases matching TRBD1. Germline V CDR1 and CDR2: MDHEN, SYDVKM. After removal of 4 bases from V and 2 bases from J, the junction contained 8 bases not matched to a gene. The CDR3 runs to 16 residues. The DNA for the CDR3 is TGTGCCAGCAGTTCCCAGGGGGCCCGGAACACAGATACGCAGTATTTT. This translates into CASSSQGARNTDTQYF.